This T cell receptor (beta chain) derives from a study of cytomegalovirus exposure and HLA in healthy donors. Study context: A previous analysis identified more than 100 million unique TCR beta sequences derived from around 200 million T cells. Study-wide results and caveats: There were several of the most significant clusters that appeared linked to common viral pathogens in a later analysis. The later analysis indicated that the majority of CMV-associated TCR beta chains appeared HLA-restricted.

Each donor was nominally healthy when sampled (though unrecorded immune exposures were likely). 60 Vbeta and 13 Jbeta primers were used in PCR. TCRdb's table, derived via immunoSEQ multiplex PCR, lists solely in-frame clones and lacks some. In all, the sample yields fewer than 95,000 clones. Concerning this clone itself: Its antigen is undetermined.

Sequenced material: PBMCs. The sequence was collected from a woman between 40 and 55 years old in good health and CMV-seropositive.

The CDR3 reads CASSKDRGQPQHF. CDR3 nucleotides: TGTGCCAGCAGTAAGGACCGGGGTCAGCCCCAGCATTTT. The chain carries TRBV6-5 and TRBJ1-5; D unresolved. The CDR3 is 13 amino acids. Trimming cost V 5 bases and J 6 bases, with 11 bases left between them. Germline CDR1 reads MNHEY; CDR2 reads SVGAGI.